The sequence of this T cell receptor beta chain was determined in a study of blood T cell repertoires in COVID-19 (TCRdb year 2020). In terms of the full investigation: The collaborator samples originated in the United States, Italy and Spain and spanned the acute and convalescent phases of COVID-19. Where available, HLA class I and class II types were taken from metadata supplied by the sample provider and were not determined by assay-based typing. The prospective study material was composed of cDNA or gDNA derived from T cells, B-cell-depleted T cells, or PBMCs. A de-identified subject ID, COVID-19 status, age in years and sex were almost always included in the sample metadata. The repertoires were made available in a free public database intended to serve as a resource for research on the immune response to SARS-CoV-2. Samples came from the ongoing ImmuneRACE study (first 160 participants) plus 1,254 subjects from 6 global collaborators. The dataset comprised deeply sampled blood TCRbeta repertoires from subjects exposed to, actively infected with, or recovered from COVID-19. The full study reports these points: Clinical and demographic metadata were provided uncurated, with the amount varying by source and participant.

The immunoSEQ Assay, a bias-controlled multiplex PCR, was used to amplify TCRbeta CDR3 regions from genomic DNA. The published analysis was carried out like this. Nucleated cell counts per sample were estimated from amplification of reference gene primers within the assay. To quantify the absolute abundance of each unique TCRbeta CDR3 rearrangement, sequence reads were collapsed and filtered. For each sample, productive Simpson clonality was calculated by taking the square root of Simpson's diversity index across productive rearrangements. In its TCRdb copy, this immuneACCESS table keeps in-frame sequences only and misses some clones. Where compared with another copy, unresolved V genes explain less than half of these, and the others have no known cause. V, J and clone size derive from that table, while D and trimming were established from the DNA sequence. This sample lists some 250,000 clones; roughly 79% were detected once. Around 2.9% of the sample is taken by the ten largest.

Each collaborating institution followed its own protocols to collect whole blood in K2EDTA tubes. For TCRbeta analysis, collaborators shipped samples as frozen whole blood, isolated PBMCs, or DNA extracted from either of those sample types. Concerning this clone itself: This clone's antigen is unknown. Base qualities are not at hand, and no much larger clone is one base apart.

The CDR3 has 12 amino acids, counting the end cysteine and phenylalanine. Only CDR3 DNA remains: 36 bases, in frame from the first base. V and J are truncated by 5 bases and 3 bases respectively, leaving an intervening sequence of 7 bases. The germline V gene (reference sequence) supplies CDR1 LGHDT and CDR2 YNNKEL. This chain is built from TRBV3-1 (or the pseudogene TRBV3-2) and TRBJ1-1; there is no confident call for the D gene. The sequencing sample was made of peripheral blood. The clonotype comes from a woman between 55 and 75 years old with active or convalescent COVID-19. The DNA reads TGTGCCAGCAGCTCCCCAGACACTGAAGCTTTCTTT. This codes for CASSSPDTEAFF.